The TCR beta chain under discussion was sequenced for a study of early T cells in non-severe SARS-CoV-2 infection. Each CDR3 protein gets one entry after TCRdb re-called the 5' RACE reads with MiXCR. The table records about 49,000 distinct CDR3 sequences, about 4.2% of them present only once. Germline V gene lookup returns CDR1 MNHEY and CDR2 SVGEGT. Trimming at V came to 6 bases and at J to 2 bases, leaving 9 bases not matched to a gene. This CDR3 comprises 15 residues. Ten or more counts support this clonotype. The TCR originated in an adult who was a healthcare worker with PCR-confirmed SARS-CoV-2 infection or an uninfected control (not recorded which). The source material was whole blood. The chain is built from TRBV6-2 or TRBV6-3 and TRBJ2-7, with TRBD2 matching over 8 bases. CDR3: CASSDPPGLAYEQYF. The CDR3 DNA reads TGTGCCAGCAGCGATCCTCCGGGACTAGCCTACGAGCAGTACTTC.